This TCR beta chain derives from a study of neurological immune-mediated disorders. Study findings and constraints: None of the CDR3 amino acid sequences in expanded clones turned up in more than one subject, which points to private repertoires in all groups.

Germline CDR1 and CDR2: DFQATT and SNEGSKA (reference sequence). The CDR3 consists of 17 residues. J lost 3 bases, V lost 0 bases, and 9 bases had no gene match. The time point denotes: longitudinal time-point 3. The unsorted libraries were produced from 2 million PBMCs held at -80 C. The authors made cDNA by 5'RACE with 10-nucleotide random UMIs. In TCRdb, the 5' RACE reads were re-called with MiXCR into one record per CDR3 protein. The sample includes some 43,000 distinct CDR3 sequences, 12% of them seen just once. This clonotype was counted many times. Its antigen is as yet unknown. The V gene is TRBV20-1, the J gene TRBJ1-1; 11 bases fit TRBD1. The origin of this receptor is a male donor with HTLV-1-associated myelopathy (HAM/TSP). Sequencing was carried out using PBMCs. The CDR3 DNA is TGCAGTGCTAGAGACCCCAACGGACAGGGGGCGTACACTGAAGCTTTCTTT. Translation: CSARDPNGQGAYTEAFF.